These T cell receptor beta chains were read from a single sample in a study of T cells in Graves' hyperthyroidism and ophthalmopathy. TCRdb fed the multiplex PCR reads into MiXCR, producing one record per CDR3 protein. The repertoire has 550,000 to 800,000 distinct CDR3 sequences, 17% of them found once; the top ten carry around a sixth. Sequencing input: blood. The receptors shown here come from a man aged 50-60 years with Graves' hyperthyroidism. CDR3s include the opening cysteine and the closing phenylalanine or tryptophan. Fields, in order: clone size, D gene, V gene, J gene, CDR3 DNA, CDR3 protein. The D gene is left open where the match is weak. Clone size is shown for a subset of rows, as once, few, many or a class of expanded clone.

few	TRBD1	TRBV29-1	TRBJ1-1	TGCAGCGTCCGAAAAGGGACAGCTACCACCTTCGACACTGAAGCTTTCTTT	CSVRKGTATTFDTEAFF
-	TRBD2	TRBV6-1	TRBJ2-7	TGTGCCAGCATCGGACTAGCGGGCTCCTACGAGCAGTACTTC	CASIGLAGSYEQYF
many	-	TRBV2	TRBJ1-3	TGTGCCAGCAGCGGGCAGCCTGGAAACACCATATATTTT	CASSGQPGNTIYF
many	TRBD2	TRBV6-1	TRBJ2-7	TGTGCCAGCAAGGGGAGGCGGGAGGGTAGGAGTTACGAGCAGTACTTC	CASKGRREGRSYEQYF
-	-	TRBV11-2	TRBJ2-3	TGTGCCAGCAGCTTAGCGGGGTCCCTCTCAGGCACAGATACGCAGTATTTT	CASSLAGSLSGTDTQYF
-	TRBD2	TRBV20-1	TRBJ2-5	TGCAGTGCCAGTGGACTAGCGGGAGAAGAGACCCAGTACTTC	CSASGLAGEETQYF
many	TRBD2	TRBV2	TRBJ2-7	TGTGCCAGCACCAGCGGGGGGGGAGACTACGAGCAGTACTTC	CASTSGGGDYEQYF
few	TRBD1	TRBV7-8	TRBJ2-5	TGTGCCAGCAGCTCGGACAGGGCAGAGACCCAGTACTTC	CASSSDRAETQYF
many	TRBD2	TRBV7-2	TRBJ2-7	TGTGCCAGCAGCTTAGCTGGCGGGGGCTCCTACGAGCAGTACTTC	CASSLAGGGSYEQYF
-	-	TRBV2	TRBJ2-5	TGTGCCAGCATAGTCGGGGGCGTGGGAGCAGAGACCCAGTACTTC	CASIVGGVGAETQYF
-	TRBD1	TRBV6-2/TRBV6-3	TRBJ2-7	TGTGCCAGCAGTTACCCCGACAGGGGGAATTCCTACGAGCAGTACTTC	CASSYPDRGNSYEQYF
few	-	TRBV10-3	TRBJ1-3	TGTGCCATCAGTGACCAAATTCTTAGGCCCATCTCTGGAAACACCATATATTTT	CAISDQILRPISGNTIYF
few	-	TRBV18	TRBJ2-7	TGTGCCAGCTCACCTCGGACAGAAACCTACGAGCAGTACTTC	CASSPRTETYEQYF
many	TRBD2	TRBV10-3	TRBJ2-5	TGTGCCATCAGTGAGTCGCGCGGGAGTATTAGGGAGACCCAGTACTTC	CAISESRGSIRETQYF
-	-	TRBV30	TRBJ1-4	TGTGCCTGGAGTGACTACAGGGTTGCTAATGAAAAACTGTTTTTT	CAWSDYRVANEKLFF
many	TRBD1	TRBV27	TRBJ1-2	TGTGCCAGCAGTTTACAATGGACAGGGGGACCGGAGGGTGATGGCTACACCTTC	CASSLQWTGGPEGDGYTF
-	-	TRBV7-2	TRBJ2-7	TGTGCCAGCAGCTTGTGGGGACGGTCCTACGAGCAGTACTTC	CASSLWGRSYEQYF
many	-	TRBV19	TRBJ1-1	TGTGCCAGTAGTACGGCCAGATCCACTGAAGCTTTCTTT	CASSTARSTEAFF
-	-	TRBV6-2/TRBV6-3	TRBJ2-1	TGTGCCAGCAGTAGCAGTAGGGGGGTATCCTACAATGAGCAGTTCTTC	CASSSSRGVSYNEQFF
-	TRBD2	TRBV20-1	TRBJ2-7	TGCAGTGCCCCTCGGAGCGGGAGTCAGTACGAGCAGTACTTC	CSAPRSGSQYEQYF
many	-	TRBV28	TRBJ2-7	TGTGCCAGCAGTTCCATACCACCGAACTCCTACGAGCAGTACTTC	CASSSIPPNSYEQYF
-	-	TRBV6-1	TRBJ2-6	TGTGCCAGCAGTCAGGAATCCGGGGCCAACGTCCTGACTTTC	CASSQESGANVLTF
-	-	TRBV28	TRBJ2-1	TGTGCCAGCAGCCTGCTGGTAGGGCTTAATGAGCAGTTCTTC	CASSLLVGLNEQFF
many	-	TRBV24-1	TRBJ2-1	TGTGCCACCAGTGATTTGCGGCAGCGCCATGAGCAGTTCTTC	CATSDLRQRHEQFF
-	-	TRBV19	TRBJ2-3	TGTGCCAGTAGTGGACAGCTAAGCACAGATACGCAGTATTTT	CASSGQLSTDTQYF